This TCR beta chain was identified during a study of monozygotic twins with inflammatory bowel disease. Using the 5' RACE reads, TCRdb records one entry per CDR3 protein without DNA. The sample holds about 160,000 distinct CDR3 sequences. The CDR3 covers 14 residues. Germline V CDR1 and CDR2: MDHEN, SYDVKM. Material: blood. The chain carries TRBV28 and TRBJ1-5; the D call of TRBD1 rests on TCRdb alone, since no DNA is present to check it. The TCR originated in a human donor with ulcerative colitis or Crohn's disease, or a healthy co-twin of an affected twin (not recorded which). CDR3 loop: CASSSGAVNQPQHF. Based on the CDR3 plus reference TRBV28 and TRBJ1-5, the full variable domain is DVKVTQSSRYLVKRTGEKVFLECVQDMDHENMFWYRQDPGLGLRLIYFSYDVKMKEKGDIPEGYSVSREKKERFSLILESASTNQTSMYLCASSSGAVNQPQHFGDGTRLSIL.